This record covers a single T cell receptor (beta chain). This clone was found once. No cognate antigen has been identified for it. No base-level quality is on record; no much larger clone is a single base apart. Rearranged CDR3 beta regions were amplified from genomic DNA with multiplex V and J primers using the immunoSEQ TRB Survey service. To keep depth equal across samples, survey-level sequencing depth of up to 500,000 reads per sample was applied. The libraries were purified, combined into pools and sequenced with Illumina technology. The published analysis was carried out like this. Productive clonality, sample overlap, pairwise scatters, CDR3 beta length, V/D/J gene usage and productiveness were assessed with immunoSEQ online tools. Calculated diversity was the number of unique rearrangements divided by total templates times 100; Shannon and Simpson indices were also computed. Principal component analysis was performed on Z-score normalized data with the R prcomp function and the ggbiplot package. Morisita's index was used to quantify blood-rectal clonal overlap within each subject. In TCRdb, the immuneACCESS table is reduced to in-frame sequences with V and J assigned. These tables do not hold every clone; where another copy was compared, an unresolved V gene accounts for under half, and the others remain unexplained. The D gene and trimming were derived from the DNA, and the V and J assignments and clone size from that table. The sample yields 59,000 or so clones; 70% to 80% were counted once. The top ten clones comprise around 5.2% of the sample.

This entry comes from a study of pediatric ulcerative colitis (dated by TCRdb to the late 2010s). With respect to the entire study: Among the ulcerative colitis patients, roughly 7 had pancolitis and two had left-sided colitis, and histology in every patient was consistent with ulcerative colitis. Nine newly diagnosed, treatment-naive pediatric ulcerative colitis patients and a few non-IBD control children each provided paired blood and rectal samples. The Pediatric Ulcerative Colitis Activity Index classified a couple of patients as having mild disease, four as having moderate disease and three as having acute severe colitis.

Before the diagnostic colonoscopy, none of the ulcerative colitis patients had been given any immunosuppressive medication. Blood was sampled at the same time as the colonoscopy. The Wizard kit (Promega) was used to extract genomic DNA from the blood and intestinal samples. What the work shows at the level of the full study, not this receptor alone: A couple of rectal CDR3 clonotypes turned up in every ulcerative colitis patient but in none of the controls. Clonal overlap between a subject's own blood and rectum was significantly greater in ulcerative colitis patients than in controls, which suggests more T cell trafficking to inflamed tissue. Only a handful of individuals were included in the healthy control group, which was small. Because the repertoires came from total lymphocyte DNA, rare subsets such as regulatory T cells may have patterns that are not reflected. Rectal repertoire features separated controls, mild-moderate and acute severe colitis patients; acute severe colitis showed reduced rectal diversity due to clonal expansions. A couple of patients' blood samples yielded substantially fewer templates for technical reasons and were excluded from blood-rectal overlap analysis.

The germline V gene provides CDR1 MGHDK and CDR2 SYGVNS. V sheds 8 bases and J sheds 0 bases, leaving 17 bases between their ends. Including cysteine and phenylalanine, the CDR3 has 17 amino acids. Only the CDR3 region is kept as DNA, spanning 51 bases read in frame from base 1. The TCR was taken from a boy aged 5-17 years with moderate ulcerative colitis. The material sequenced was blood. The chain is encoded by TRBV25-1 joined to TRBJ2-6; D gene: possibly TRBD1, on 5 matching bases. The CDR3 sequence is CASGANAGSSGANVLTF. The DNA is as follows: TGTGCCAGCGGTGCGAACGCAGGGTCCTCTGGGGCCAACGTCCTGACTTTC.